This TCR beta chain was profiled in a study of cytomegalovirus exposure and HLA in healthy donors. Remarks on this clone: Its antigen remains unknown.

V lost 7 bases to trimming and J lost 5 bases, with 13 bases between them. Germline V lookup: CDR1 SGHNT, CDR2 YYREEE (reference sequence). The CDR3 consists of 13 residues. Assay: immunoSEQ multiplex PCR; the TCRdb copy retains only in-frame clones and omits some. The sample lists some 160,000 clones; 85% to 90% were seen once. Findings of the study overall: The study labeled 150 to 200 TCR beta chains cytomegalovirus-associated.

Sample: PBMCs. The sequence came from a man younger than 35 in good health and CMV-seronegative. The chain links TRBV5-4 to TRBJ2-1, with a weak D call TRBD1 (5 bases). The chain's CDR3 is CASRRGLDNEQFF. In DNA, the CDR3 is TGTGCCAGCCGAAGGGGTTTGGACAATGAGCAGTTCTTC. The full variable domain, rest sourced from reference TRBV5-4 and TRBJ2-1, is ETGVTQSPTHLIKTRGQQVTLRCSSQSGHNTVSWYQQALGQGPQFIFQYYREEENGRGNFPPRFSGLQFPNYSSELNVNALELDDSALYLCASRRGLDNEQFFGPGTRLTVL.